The 15 T cell receptor beta chains presented below share a single source sample, sequenced in a study of blood T cell repertoires in COVID-19. TCRdb's copy holds only in-frame clones and misses some; the assay was immunoSEQ multiplex PCR. The table records about 120,000 clones, 85% of them present only once. The sample comprised peripheral blood. The source of these receptors is a human donor in a cohort sampled during active COVID-19.

This sequence joins TRBV9 and TRBJ1-2; 7 nucleotides line up with TRBD1. V lost 3 bases to trimming and J lost 3 bases; unmatched junction nucleotides: 5. The CDR3 is 14 residues long. Germline loops: CDR1 SGDLS, CDR2 YYNGEE. In nucleotides, the CDR3 is TGTGCCAGCAGCGCTCGACAGGGAGACTATGGCTACACCTTC. Its protein is CASSARQGDYGYTF.

This clone was detected once. The CDR3 here is CASSLSRTALYGYTF. For the CDR3, the DNA is TGTGCCAGCAGTTTATCTAGGACAGCTCTTTATGGCTACACCTTC. The chain recombines TRBV27 with TRBJ1-2, with D possibly matching TRBD1 (6 bases). Germline V gene sequence: CDR1 MNHEY, CDR2 SMNVEV (reference sequence). The CDR3 length is 15 residues. Trimming took off 0 bases at V and 5 bases at J, with 13 bases between the two ends.

The J gene is TRBJ1-1, the V gene TRBV5-6; a possible D gene is TRBD1 (6 bases). The CDR3 spans 15 residues. V was shortened by 4 bases and J by 2 bases, with 15 bases between the two germline ends. Germline V gives CDR1 SGHDT, CDR2 YYEEEE. CDR3 bases: TGTGCCAGCAGCCTCCTTTGGACAGCCAACACTGAAGCTTTCTTT. Its translation: CASSLLWTANTEAFF.

The rearrangement joins TRBV6-1 to TRBJ1-6; D is perhaps TRBD1 (5 bases). Germline CDR1 reads MNHNS; CDR2 reads SASEGT. V was cut by 0 bases and J by 7 bases, with 7 bases left in between. The CDR3 totals 14 residues. CDR3 nucleotide sequence: TGTGCCAGCAGTGAAGCTAACAGGAATTCACCCCTCCACTTT. Translating gives CASSEANRNSPLHF.

The rearrangement joins TRBV18 to TRBJ1-5, with TRBD1 identical over 9 bases. The CDR3 runs to 15 residues. V shed 3 bases, J shed 4 bases, and the junction held 4 bases outside the gene matches. The germline V gene has CDR1 KGHSH and CDR2 LQKENI. CDR3 protein: CASSPGTGFNQPQHF. CDR3 DNA: TGTGCCAGCTCACCTGGGACAGGGTTTAATCAGCCCCAGCATTTT. The whole variable domain, filled in from reference TRBV18 and TRBJ1-5, reads NAGVMQNPRHLVRRRGQEARLRCSPMKGHSHVYWYRQLPEEGLKFMVYLQKENIIDESGMPKERFSAEFPKEGPSILRIQQVVRGDSAAYFCASSPGTGFNQPQHFGDGTRLSIL.

This clone is a singleton in its sample. V gene TRBV4-1 combines with J gene TRBJ2-6; TRBD1 is a possible D gene (6 bases). The CDR3 totals 20 residues. V lost 1 base and J 1 base, leaving 20 bases between the germline ends. The V gene's germline CDR1 is MGHRA and CDR2 YSYEKL. CDR3 region: CASSQARVTGIGSGANVLTF. DNA for the CDR3: TGCGCCAGCAGCCAAGCCCGAGTAACAGGGATTGGGTCTGGGGCCAACGTCCTGACTTTC.

This clone occurred a few times. This rearrangement joins TRBV7-9 to TRBJ2-1; 12 bases match TRBD2. The germline V gene has CDR1 SEHNR and CDR2 FQNEAQ (reference sequence). The CDR3 has 15 amino acids. Trimming cost V 6 bases and J 9 bases; bases outside gene matches: 9. The CDR3 sequence is CASRPLAGGSVEQFF. Here the CDR3 DNA reads TGTGCCAGCAGGCCTCTAGCGGGGGGGTCGGTTGAGCAGTTCTTC.

The V and J genes are TRBV10-3 and TRBJ2-3; D is undetermined. CDR1 and CDR2 (germline): ENHRY, SYGVKD. V dropped 5 bases and J dropped 3 bases, with 9 bases sitting between them. The length of the CDR3 is 13 residues. This CDR3 is CAISTSLTDTQYF. As DNA, the CDR3 is TGTGCCATCAGTACCAGTCTGACAGATACGCAGTATTTT.

The chain carries TRBV5-1 and TRBJ2-2; 11 nucleotides agree with TRBD2. Trimming removed 3 bases from V and 6 bases from J; junction bases left unmatched: 7. The germline V gene has CDR1 SGHRS and CDR2 YFSETQ. The CDR3 is 16 amino acids. CDR3 nucleotides: TGCGCCAGCAGCTGGGGATTGACTAGCGGGGCCGGGGAGCTGTTTTTT. This sequence encodes CASSWGLTSGAGELFF.

This clone was seen a few times. The CDR3, as DNA: TGTGCCAGCAGCCCCCGGTCGGGAGCCTACGAGCAGTACTTC. This gives the protein CASSPRSGAYEQYF. The gene calls are TRBV7-6 and TRBJ2-7; D is perhaps TRBD2 (6 bases). This CDR3 comprises 14 residues. Per the germline V gene, CDR1 is SGHVS and CDR2 is FNYEAQ. The V and J ends lost 5 bases and 2 bases respectively, with 13 bases between them.

The V and J genes are TRBV11-2 and TRBJ2-7, with D uncertain. V was cut by 1 base and J by 2 bases, with 6 bases left in between. Germline V CDR1 and CDR2: SGHAT, FQNNGV. The CDR3 contains 13 residues. The CDR3 region has the DNA TGTGCCAGCAGCTTAGTCCCAGCCTACGAGCAGTACTTC. Amino acid sequence: CASSLVPAYEQYF.

Ten or more counts support this clone. The V and J genes are TRBV4-3 and TRBJ2-3; 12 bases are shared with TRBD2. From germline, CDR1 is LGHNA and CDR2 YSLEER. There are 15 residues in the CDR3. J gave up 11 bases and V 1 base, and 7 bases lay outside the gene matches. The CDR3 nucleotides are TGCGCCAGCAGCCAAGGGCGGCTAGCGGGGGGGCGGCAGTATTTT. Its translation: CASSQGRLAGGRQYF.

This clone occurred a few times. The chain joins TRBV28 to TRBJ2-7; TRBD1 agrees at 7 bases. The CDR3 covers 14 residues. CDR1 is MDHEN and CDR2 is SYDVKM in the germline V gene. J lost 3 bases, V lost 5 bases, and 7 bases had no gene match. The CDR3 DNA reads TGTGCCAGCAGTCCCGGGACAGTAAACTACGAGCAGTACTTC. Its translation is CASSPGTVNYEQYF.

This clone was recorded a few times. The chain uses TRBV15 and TRBJ2-1; 7 bases fit TRBD2. This CDR3 region has 17 residues. Germline CDR1 is LNHNV and CDR2 is YYDKDF (reference sequence). J was trimmed by 5 bases and V by 5 bases; bases with no gene match: 15. In nucleotides, the CDR3 is TGTGCCACCAGCGAGTTTTACATAAGGAGCGGGGACAATGAGCAGTTCTTC. Translated, it gives CATSEFYIRSGDNEQFF.

The gene calls are TRBV6-5 and TRBJ1-4, with 9 nucleotides matching TRBD1. The J segment lost 10 bases and the V segment lost 6 bases, leaving 9 bases of the junction unmatched. The CDR3 covers 14 residues. Germline values: CDR1 MNHEY, CDR2 SVGAGI. The CDR3 DNA is TGTGCCAGCAGGTCGGACAGGGGAGGAGTAAAACTGTTTTTT. It encodes CASRSDRGGVKLFF.